This T cell receptor (beta chain) was identified during a study of blood T cell repertoires in COVID-19. Germline V CDR1 and CDR2: SGHDT, YYEEEE. The length of the CDR3 is 16 residues. V was pared by 0 bases and J by 8 bases, with 15 bases between. How the authors handled the data: Amplified reference gene primers provided the basis for estimating nucleated cell counts. Profiled with immunoSEQ multiplex PCR; TCRdb holds only in-frame clones, not every one. The DNA gave D and trimming, while V, J and clone size come from that table. The table shows fewer than 200,000 clones, with approximately 83% occurring only once.

The source of this sequence is a man aged 45-65 years with active or convalescent COVID-19. The V gene is TRBV5-6, the J gene TRBJ1-6; D is perhaps TRBD1 (5 bases). Material for sequencing was peripheral blood. The CDR3 DNA sequence: TGTGCCAGCAGCTTGGACAGGTACGGTCGGGATTCACCCCTCCACTTT. Its protein is CASSLDRYGRDSPLHF.